This T cell receptor (beta chain) was sequenced for a study of T-cell memory formation after mild COVID-19. The 5'RACE method, run with constant-segment primers, produced TCR alpha and TCR beta cDNA libraries (carrying sample barcodes and UMIs). TCRdb ran MiXCR on the 5' RACE reads and lists one entry per CDR3 protein. Of hundreds of thousands of distinct CDR3 sequences listed, roughly 15% are singletons. The germline V gene encodes CDR1 DFQATT and CDR2 SNEGSKA (reference sequence). The CDR3 runs 12 residues. Trimming pared 3 bases from V and 10 bases from J, leaving 12 bases between. The clonotype was recovered from a man aged 18 to 30 who had mild COVID-19 (a few samples of this study predate the infection). Cell type and time point are not known. The rearrangement joins TRBV20-1 to TRBJ1-4; D possibly corresponds to TRBD1 (5 bases). Material for sequencing was PBMCs or a T cell subset sorted from them (not recorded which). The DNA of the CDR3 is TGCAGTGCTAGCGGGGGAGAGGTAAAACTGTTTTTT. It yields the protein CSASGGEVKLFF.